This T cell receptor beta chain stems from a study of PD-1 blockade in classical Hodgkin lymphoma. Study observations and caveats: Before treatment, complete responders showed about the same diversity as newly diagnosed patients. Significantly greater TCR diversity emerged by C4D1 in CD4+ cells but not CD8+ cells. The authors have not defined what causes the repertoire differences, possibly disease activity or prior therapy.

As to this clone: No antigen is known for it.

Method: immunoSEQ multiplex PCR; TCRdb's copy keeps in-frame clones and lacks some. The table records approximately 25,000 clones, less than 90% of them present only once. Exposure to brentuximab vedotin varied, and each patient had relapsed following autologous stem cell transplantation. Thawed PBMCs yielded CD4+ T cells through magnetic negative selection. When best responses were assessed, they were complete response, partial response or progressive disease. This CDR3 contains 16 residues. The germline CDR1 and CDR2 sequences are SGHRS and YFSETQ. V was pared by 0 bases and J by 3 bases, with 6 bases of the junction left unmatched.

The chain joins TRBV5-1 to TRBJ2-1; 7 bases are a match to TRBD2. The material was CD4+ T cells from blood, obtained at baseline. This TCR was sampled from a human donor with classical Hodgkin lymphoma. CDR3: CASSLARWGGYNEQFF. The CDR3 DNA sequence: TGCGCCAGCAGCTTGGCCAGGTGGGGGGGCTACAATGAGCAGTTCTTC.